Listed below are T cell receptor beta chains from one sample, sequenced in a study of blood T cell repertoires in COVID-19. Clones were read by immunoSEQ multiplex PCR, and TCRdb kept only the in-frame ones, dropping some. The sample gives a few hundred thousand clones, around nine tenths of which show up once; roughly a sixth is in the top ten. The specimen sequenced was peripheral blood. Source of these receptors: a man aged 50-59 years with COVID-19, enrolled during active disease. The CDR3 runs from the conserved cysteine through the conserved F or W. A D gene is named only where the DNA matches it firmly. Only some rows state a clone size, as once, few, many or a class for expanded clones.

clone_size j_call v_call d_call cdr3_nt cdr3_aa
NA TRBJ1-3 TRBV5-1 TRBD1 TGCGCCAGCAGCGCCCTCGGGACAGGGGGCGCGTCTGGAAACACCATATATTTT CASSALGTGGASGNTIYF
NA TRBJ2-5 TRBV20-1 TRBD2 TGCAGTGCCAGTGGGACTAGCGGGCCAGAGACCCAGTACTTC CSASGTSGPETQYF
NA TRBJ1-3 TRBV7-2 TRBD1 TGTGCCAGCGGGGCGACAGGGTTCGGAAACACCATATATTTT CASGATGFGNTIYF
NA TRBJ1-2 TRBV6-5 TRBD1 TGTGCCAGCAGGGGGACAGCCCAGCACTATGGCTACACCTTC CASRGTAQHYGYTF
NA TRBJ1-2 TRBV10-1 NA TGCGCCAGCAGTGGACAGAACAACTATGGCTACACCTTC CASSGQNNYGYTF
NA TRBJ1-4 TRBV5-5 TRBD1 TGTGCCAGCAGCCGCGCAGGACAGGAGAATGAAAAACTGTTTTTT CASSRAGQENEKLFF
NA TRBJ2-1 TRBV18 TRBD2 TGTGCCAGCTCAGCCCCGGGACTAACCTACAATGAGCAGTTCTTC CASSAPGLTYNEQFF
NA TRBJ2-5 TRBV5-1 TRBD2 TGCGCCAGCAGCCCAGGACTAGCGGGAAGTGAGACCCAGTACTTC CASSPGLAGSETQYF
NA TRBJ2-2 TRBV5-1 NA TGCGCCAGCAGCCAACGACAGGTCACGAACACCGGGGAGCTGTTTTTT CASSQRQVTNTGELFF
NA TRBJ2-2 TRBV2 NA TGTGCCAGCAGTGAATGGGCGGGCAGGGGCACCGGGGAGCTGTTTTTT CASSEWAGRGTGELFF
NA TRBJ2-1 TRBV19 TRBD1 TGTGCCAGTAGTACCAATCCCGGGACAGGGGGCCTCCCTCCCTACAATGAGCAGTTCTTC CASSTNPGTGGLPPYNEQFF
NA TRBJ2-7 TRBV12-3/TRBV12-4 TRBD1 TGTGCCAGCAGGGACAGGGGATTCAACGAGCAGTACTTC CASRDRGFNEQYF
NA TRBJ1-2 TRBV10-3 NA TGTGCCATCAGTGAGTTGGACAGAGATAGTGGTGGCTACACCTTC CAISELDRDSGGYTF
NA TRBJ1-6 TRBV7-8 TRBD1 TGTGCCAGCAGCTCTAGGGGGGCCGGGACAGGGGATTCACCCCTCCACTTT CASSSRGAGTGDSPLHF
NA TRBJ2-2 TRBV7-9 TRBD2 TGTGCCAGCAGCTTAAGGCTAGCGGGAGAGGGCACCGGGGAGCTGTTTTTT CASSLRLAGEGTGELFF
NA TRBJ2-5 TRBV27 TRBD2 TGTGCCAGCAGCTTGGGACTAGCGGGAGAACAAGAGACCCAGTACTTC CASSLGLAGEQETQYF
NA TRBJ2-4 TRBV19 TRBD1 TGTGCCAGTAGTCCCTGGACAGGGTTGGCCAAAAACATTCAGTACTTC CASSPWTGLAKNIQYF
NA TRBJ1-1 TRBV29-1 NA TGCAGCGTTGCCACTGATAACACTGAAGCTTTCTTT CSVATDNTEAFF
NA TRBJ2-7 TRBV6-5 NA TGTGCCAGCAGTTACTCGACGGGATCACACTACGAGCAGTACTTC CASSYSTGSHYEQYF
NA TRBJ1-3 TRBV6-6 NA TGTGCCAGCAGTTCCGGGTCTGGAAACACCATATATTTT CASSSGSGNTIYF
NA TRBJ1-6 TRBV18 NA TGTGCCAGCTGCAACTCCAGGGGATTCTATAATTCACCCCTCCACTTT CASCNSRGFYNSPLHF
NA TRBJ2-7 TRBV11-3 NA TGTGCCAGCAGCTTGGGGGGAGTTATTTCCGAGCAGTACTTC CASSLGGVISEQYF
NA TRBJ1-1 TRBV29-1 NA TGCAGCGTTACGGGGTCGGGGACTGAAGCTTTCTTT CSVTGSGTEAFF
NA TRBJ2-7 TRBV6-1 NA TGTGCCAGCAGGGCAGCCTACGAGCAGTACTTC CASRAAYEQYF
NA TRBJ2-5 TRBV6-5 TRBD2 TGTGCCAGCAGTTCGGGACTAGCGCTCCAAGAGACCCAGTACTTC CASSSGLALQETQYF
NA TRBJ1-3 TRBV3-1/TRBV3-2 NA TGTGCCAGCAGCCACTTACAGGGCTCTGGAAACACCATATATTTT CASSHLQGSGNTIYF
NA TRBJ2-1 TRBV11-1 NA TGTGCCAGCAGCTTGGGCCAGGGAATATACAATGAGCAGTTCTTC CASSLGQGIYNEQFF
NA TRBJ1-4 TRBV6-5 NA TGTGCCAGCAGACGACAGTTTTCAACTAATGAAAAACTGTTTTTT CASRRQFSTNEKLFF
NA TRBJ2-5 TRBV19 NA TGTGCCAGTAGTATATCGTCCCAAGCGGAGACCCAGTACTTC CASSISSQAETQYF
NA TRBJ2-1 TRBV14 NA TGTGCCAGCAGCCATGGTGGGGGGGCCGCTAATGAGCAGTTCTTC CASSHGGGAANEQFF
NA TRBJ2-7 TRBV19 TRBD2 TGTGCCAGTAGTATTGGAACTAGCGGAACCTACGAGCAGTACTTC CASSIGTSGTYEQYF
NA TRBJ2-3 TRBV5-1 NA TGCGCCAGCAGCTTGGGAACAGAACCTAGCACAGATACGCAGTATTTT CASSLGTEPSTDTQYF
NA TRBJ1-3 TRBV13 TRBD1 TGTGCCAGCAGCTTACGGACAGGTGGAAACACCATATATTTT CASSLRTGGNTIYF
NA TRBJ2-2 TRBV7-6 TRBD2 TGTGCCAGCAGCTTAGTCCCACCGCGACTAGCGGGGGACACCGGGGAGCTGTTTTTT CASSLVPPRLAGDTGELFF
NA TRBJ2-5 TRBV7-9 NA TGTGCCAGCAGCTTAATCGGGGATCGGGAGACCCAGTACTTC CASSLIGDRETQYF
NA TRBJ2-5 TRBV6-5 NA TGTGCCAGCAGTTACCTGGGAGGCCCACGAGAGACCCAGTACTTC CASSYLGGPRETQYF
NA TRBJ2-5 TRBV29-1 TRBD1 TGCAGCGTTGAAAAGGGGGCGGTAGGGACCCAGTACTTC CSVEKGAVGTQYF
NA TRBJ1-2 TRBV4-3 TRBD1 TGCGCCAGCAGCCACGCGGACAGGAGCTATGGCTACACCTTC CASSHADRSYGYTF
NA TRBJ1-1 TRBV6-5 TRBD1 TGTGCCAGCAGTTGGGGATACAGGGGTGGGTCTGAAGCTTTCTTT CASSWGYRGGSEAFF
NA TRBJ1-2 TRBV2 TRBD1 TGTGCCAGCACTCCGGGACAGGTTCTTGGCTATGGCTACACCTTC CASTPGQVLGYGYTF
NA TRBJ1-2 TRBV19 NA TGTGCCAATAGTATCCTCGGACAGTCCTATGGCTACACCTTC CANSILGQSYGYTF
few TRBJ1-3 TRBV6-5 TRBD1 TGTGCCAGCAGAAACCGGGACAGAGGAAACACCATATATTTT CASRNRDRGNTIYF
few TRBJ2-7 TRBV6-5 NA TGTGCCAGCAGTTCTGCTACGGTTGGCGAGCAGTACTTC CASSSATVGEQYF
NA TRBJ2-3 TRBV9 NA TGTGCCAGCAGCCAAGAGGGAGATACGCAGTATTTT CASSQEGDTQYF
NA TRBJ1-4 TRBV19 NA TGTGCCAGTAGTATGGGGGGGGCAACTAATGAAAAACTGTTTTTT CASSMGGATNEKLFF
NA TRBJ2-1 TRBV18 TRBD2 TGTGCCAGCTCAAAGCGGGAGAGCTCCTACAATGAGCAGTTCTTC CASSKRESSYNEQFF
NA TRBJ1-2 TRBV5-4 TRBD1 TGTGCCAGCAGCCTAGGACAGGGGAGATATGGCTACACCTTC CASSLGQGRYGYTF
once TRBJ2-2 TRBV5-4 NA TGTGCCAGCACCCCGCGGGGGCCGAGCACCGGGGAGCTGTTTTTT CASTPRGPSTGELFF
NA TRBJ2-7 TRBV6-1 NA TGTGCCAGCAGTGAAGTACCTGGGAGTTTAGGGCAGTACTTC CASSEVPGSLGQYF
NA TRBJ2-5 TRBV19 NA TGTGCCAGTAGTATACAGGGTGGCTTCCAAGAGACCCAGTACTTC CASSIQGGFQETQYF